This TCR beta chain was identified in a study of CD8 T cells in acute hepatitis C reinfection. Sample time point: acute HCV infection, within 168 days of estimated infection date. Sequencing of hepatitis C virus-specific cells was done ex vivo rather than after in vitro expansion. General study findings and limits: TRBV04 and TRBV06 were preferentially used in all groups, not explained by naive pool overrepresentation. Acute resolver, follow-up resolver and acute chronic samples had similar high diversity.

CDR1 is MNHNS and CDR2 is SASEGT in the germline V gene. The CDR3 length is 16 residues. V dropped 2 bases and J dropped 0 bases, with 10 bases sitting between them. This clone was seen only once. Sequencing was performed with immunoSEQ multiplex PCR; in TCRdb, only in-frame clones are kept and a portion is missing. The sample has 1,000 or so clones; around two thirds are singletons. The TCR was taken from a woman aged 18-29 years who spontaneously cleared hepatitis C infection. The chain recombines TRBV6-1 with TRBJ2-2; the D gene is possibly TRBD1 (5 bases). The sequenced sample was HCV NS3-1073 tetramer-sorted CD8+ T cells from PBMCs, obtained during acute infection. CDR3 nucleotide sequence: TGTGCCAGCAGTGAAAGGGGAAATGCGAACACCGGGGAGCTGTTTTTT. This sequence encodes CASSERGNANTGELFF.